This T cell receptor beta chain originates from a study of blood T cell repertoires in COVID-19. Study summary: Specimens from acute and convalescent COVID-19 originated in the United States, Italy and Spain.

Here immunoSEQ multiplex PCR was the method, and the copy in TCRdb shows in-frame clones only, minus some. The data hold about 320,000 clones, with 89% observed a single time. Which cohort a participant joined came from the clinical history participants gave. The TCR originated in a man aged 55 to 70 who had recovered from COVID-19. Sequenced material: PBMCs or T cells enriched from blood (not recorded which).

In DNA, the CDR3 is TGTGCCAGCAGCTTAGTTCGTCTAGCGGGAGCCCACGAGCAGTACTTC. Translated: CASSLVRLAGAHEQYF. This chain connects TRBV7-2 to TRBJ2-7; 10 bases map to TRBD2. Germline lookup yields CDR1 SGHTA and CDR2 FQGNSA. V shed 1 base, J shed 5 bases, and the junction held 8 bases outside the gene matches. The CDR3 runs 16 residues.